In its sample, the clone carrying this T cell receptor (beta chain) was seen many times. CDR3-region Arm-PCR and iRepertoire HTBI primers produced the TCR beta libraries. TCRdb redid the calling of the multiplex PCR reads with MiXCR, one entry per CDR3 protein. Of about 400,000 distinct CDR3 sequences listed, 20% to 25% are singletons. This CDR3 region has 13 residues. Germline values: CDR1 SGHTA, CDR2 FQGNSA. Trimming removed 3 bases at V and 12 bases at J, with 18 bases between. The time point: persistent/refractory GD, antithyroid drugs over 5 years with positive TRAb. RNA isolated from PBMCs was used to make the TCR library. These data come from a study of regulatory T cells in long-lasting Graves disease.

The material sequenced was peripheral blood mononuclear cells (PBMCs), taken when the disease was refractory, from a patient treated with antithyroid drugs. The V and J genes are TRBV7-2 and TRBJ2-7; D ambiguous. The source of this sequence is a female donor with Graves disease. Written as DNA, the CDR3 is TGTGCCAGCAGCTTCGGTTACGGCGGCGAAGCGTACTTC. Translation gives CASSFGYGGEAYF.